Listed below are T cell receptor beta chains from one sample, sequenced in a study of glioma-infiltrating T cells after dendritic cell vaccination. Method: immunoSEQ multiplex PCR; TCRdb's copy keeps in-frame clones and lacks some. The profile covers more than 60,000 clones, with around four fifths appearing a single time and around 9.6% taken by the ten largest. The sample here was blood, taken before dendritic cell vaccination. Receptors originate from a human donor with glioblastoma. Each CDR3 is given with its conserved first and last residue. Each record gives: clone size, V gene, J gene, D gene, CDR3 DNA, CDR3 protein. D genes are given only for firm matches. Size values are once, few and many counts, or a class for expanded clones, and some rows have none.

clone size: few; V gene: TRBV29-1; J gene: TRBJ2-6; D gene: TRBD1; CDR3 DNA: TGCAGCGTTGTGGGACAGGCTCGCTCTGGGGCCAACGTCCTGACTTTC; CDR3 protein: CSVVGQARSGANVLTF
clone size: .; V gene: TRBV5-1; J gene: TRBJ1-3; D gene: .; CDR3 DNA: TGCGCCAGCAGCTTGGACAGGGCTTTTGGAAACACCATATATTTT; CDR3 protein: CASSLDRAFGNTIYF
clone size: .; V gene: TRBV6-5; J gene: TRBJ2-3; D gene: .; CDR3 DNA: TGTGCCACGAGCGCTAGCACAGATACGCAGTATTTT; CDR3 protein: CATSASTDTQYF
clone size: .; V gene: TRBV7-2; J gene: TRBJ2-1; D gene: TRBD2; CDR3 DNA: TGTGCCAGCAGGCGCAGCGGGGGGACCTACAATGAGCAGTTCTTC; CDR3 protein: CASRRSGGTYNEQFF
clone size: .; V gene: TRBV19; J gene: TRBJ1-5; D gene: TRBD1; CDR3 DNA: TGTGCCAGTAGTAGGCGGGCCCTTGAGGCAGGGGGTGATCAGCCCCAGCATTTT; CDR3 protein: CASSRRALEAGGDQPQHF
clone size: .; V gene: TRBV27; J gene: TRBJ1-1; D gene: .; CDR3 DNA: TGTGCCAGCAGTTTATTCGCGGAATTGGGCACTGAAGCTTTCTTT; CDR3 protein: CASSLFAELGTEAFF
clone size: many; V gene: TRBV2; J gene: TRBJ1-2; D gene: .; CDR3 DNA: TGTGCCAGCACCCTATCACGGGGGGATGGCTACACCTTC; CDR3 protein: CASTLSRGDGYTF
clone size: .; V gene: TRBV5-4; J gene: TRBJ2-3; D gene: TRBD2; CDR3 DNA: TGTGCCAGCAGCTCCCGGGACTACACAGATACGCAGTATTTT; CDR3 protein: CASSSRDYTDTQYF
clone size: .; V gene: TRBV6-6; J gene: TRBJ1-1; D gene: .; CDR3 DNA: TGTGCCAGTATGGGAGGGGGCACTGAAGCTTTCTTT; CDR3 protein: CASMGGGTEAFF
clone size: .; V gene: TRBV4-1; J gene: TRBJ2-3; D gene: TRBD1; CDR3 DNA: TGCGCCAGCAGCCAAAGAGAAGTGACAGGGATAGGCACAGATACGCAGTATTTT; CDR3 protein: CASSQREVTGIGTDTQYF
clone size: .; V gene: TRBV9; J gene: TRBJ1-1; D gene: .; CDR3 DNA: TGTGCCAGCAGCCCCCAGGGTGCCGCAGCTTTCTTT; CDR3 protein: CASSPQGAAAFF
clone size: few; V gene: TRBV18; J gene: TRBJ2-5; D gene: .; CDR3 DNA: TGTGCCAGCTCACGAGACAGCCAAGAGACCCAGTACTTC; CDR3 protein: CASSRDSQETQYF
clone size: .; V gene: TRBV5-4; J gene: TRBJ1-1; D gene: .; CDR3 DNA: TGTGCCAGCAGCTTGGATAGTGAGGTGAGCACTGAAGCTTTCTTT; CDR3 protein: CASSLDSEVSTEAFF
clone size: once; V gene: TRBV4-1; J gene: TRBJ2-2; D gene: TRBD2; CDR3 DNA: TGCGCCAGCACCCAAGTGGGCGGGGGGGGCTACACCGGGGAGCTGTTTTTT; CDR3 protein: CASTQVGGGGYTGELFF
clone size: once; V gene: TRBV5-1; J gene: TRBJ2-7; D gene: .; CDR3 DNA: TGCGCCAGCAGCTTGGAAAGTGGGTATAGGGGCGAGCAGTACTTC; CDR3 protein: CASSLESGYRGEQYF
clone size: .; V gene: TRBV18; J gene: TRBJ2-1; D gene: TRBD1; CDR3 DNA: TGTGCCAGCTCACCATCGGACAGGGTGCCGCACAATGAGCAGTTCTTC; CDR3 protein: CASSPSDRVPHNEQFF
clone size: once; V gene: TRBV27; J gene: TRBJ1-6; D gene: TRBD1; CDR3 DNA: TGTGCCAGCAGTTGGACAGGGGGGAATTCACCCCTCCACTTT; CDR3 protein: CASSWTGGNSPLHF
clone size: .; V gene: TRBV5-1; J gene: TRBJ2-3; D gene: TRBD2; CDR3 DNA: TGCGCCAGCAGCTTACTGACTAGCGGGGGACCAGGTACGCAGTATTTT; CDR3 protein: CASSLLTSGGPGTQYF
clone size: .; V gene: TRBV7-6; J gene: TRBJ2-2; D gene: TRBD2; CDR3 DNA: TGTGCCAGCAGCTCCGCGGGGGGGCGAACCGGGGAGCTGTTTTTT; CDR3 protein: CASSSAGGRTGELFF
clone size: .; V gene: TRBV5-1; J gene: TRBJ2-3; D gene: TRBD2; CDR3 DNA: TGCGCCAGCAGCCCCGGTCGCGGGGGGGGCACAGATACGCAGTATTTT; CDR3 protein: CASSPGRGGGTDTQYF
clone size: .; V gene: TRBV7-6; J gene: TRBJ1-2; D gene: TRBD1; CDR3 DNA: TGTGCCAGCAGCCTCCCCGGACAGGGTGGTGGCTACACCTTC; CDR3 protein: CASSLPGQGGGYTF
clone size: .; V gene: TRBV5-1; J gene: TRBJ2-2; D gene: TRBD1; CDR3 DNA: TGCGCCAGCAGCTTGGGACAGGGGACCGGGGAGCTGTTTTTT; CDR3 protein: CASSLGQGTGELFF
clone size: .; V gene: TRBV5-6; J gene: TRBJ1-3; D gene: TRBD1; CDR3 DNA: TGTGCCAGCAGCTTGGATCCAGGGGGGTCTGGAAACACCATATATTTT; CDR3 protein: CASSLDPGGSGNTIYF
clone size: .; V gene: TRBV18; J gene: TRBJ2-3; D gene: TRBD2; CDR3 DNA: TGTGCCAGCTCACCGCTTGGGACTAGCGAGTATTTT; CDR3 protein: CASSPLGTSEYF
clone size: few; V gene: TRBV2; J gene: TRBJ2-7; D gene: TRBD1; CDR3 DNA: TGTGCCAGCAACAGAGACAGGGCCTACGAGCAGTACTTC; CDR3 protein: CASNRDRAYEQYF
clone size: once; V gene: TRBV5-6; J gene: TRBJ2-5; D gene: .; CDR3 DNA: TGTGCCAGCAGCTTGCAGGGCAGGGGAGAGACCCAGTACTTC; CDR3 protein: CASSLQGRGETQYF
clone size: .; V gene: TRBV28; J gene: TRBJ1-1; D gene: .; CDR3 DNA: TGTGCCAGCAGTCGGGTGATAGGGAACACTGAAGCTTTCTTT; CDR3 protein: CASSRVIGNTEAFF
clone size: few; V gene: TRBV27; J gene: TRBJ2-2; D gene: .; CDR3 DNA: TGTGCCAGCAGTTTAAGCAGGGGGAACACCGGGGAGCTGTTTTTT; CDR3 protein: CASSLSRGNTGELFF
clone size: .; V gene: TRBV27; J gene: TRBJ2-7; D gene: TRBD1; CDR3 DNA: TGTGCCAGCAGGAGGGACAGGTCTTACGAGCAGTACTTC; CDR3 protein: CASRRDRSYEQYF
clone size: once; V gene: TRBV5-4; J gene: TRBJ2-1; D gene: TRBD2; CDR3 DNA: TGTGCCAGCAGCTTGACGGGGGGGCCCCACAATGAGCAGTTCTTC; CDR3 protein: CASSLTGGPHNEQFF
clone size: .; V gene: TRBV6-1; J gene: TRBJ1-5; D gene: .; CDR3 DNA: TGTGCCAGCAGACAGGATAGCAATCAGCCCCAGCATTTT; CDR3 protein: CASRQDSNQPQHF
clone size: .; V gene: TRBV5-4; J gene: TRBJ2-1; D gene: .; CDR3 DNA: TGTGCCAGCAGCTTGGGCGAGCAATCCTACAATGAGCAGTTCTTC; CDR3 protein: CASSLGEQSYNEQFF
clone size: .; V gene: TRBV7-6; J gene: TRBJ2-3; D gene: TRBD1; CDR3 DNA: TGTGCCAGCAGCCCCCGCAGGACAGGAAGCACAGATACGCAGTATTTT; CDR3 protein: CASSPRRTGSTDTQYF
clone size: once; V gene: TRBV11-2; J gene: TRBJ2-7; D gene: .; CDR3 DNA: TGTGCCAGCACCGGAGGGATGTACGAGCAGTACTTC; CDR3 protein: CASTGGMYEQYF
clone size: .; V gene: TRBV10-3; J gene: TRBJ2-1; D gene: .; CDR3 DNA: TGTGCCATCGACTCAGGGTTCGGCAATGAGCAGTTCTTC; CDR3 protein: CAIDSGFGNEQFF
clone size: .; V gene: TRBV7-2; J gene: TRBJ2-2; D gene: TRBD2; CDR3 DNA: TGTGCCAGCAGCTTTTCGGGAGGGTCCGGGGAGCTGTTTTTT; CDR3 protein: CASSFSGGSGELFF
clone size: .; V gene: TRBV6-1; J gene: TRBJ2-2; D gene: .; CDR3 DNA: TGTGCCAGCAGGCTACAGGGGGGGGACACCGGGGAGCTGTTTTTT; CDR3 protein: CASRLQGGDTGELFF
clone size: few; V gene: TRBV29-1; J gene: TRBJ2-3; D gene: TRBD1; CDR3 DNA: TGCAGCGTTGGACAGGGAGTAAAAAATACGCAGTATTTT; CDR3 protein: CSVGQGVKNTQYF
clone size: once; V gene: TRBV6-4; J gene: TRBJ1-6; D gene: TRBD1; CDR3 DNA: TGTGCCAGCAGTGACCGGAGACAGGGGGATAATTCACCCCTCCACTTT; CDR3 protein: CASSDRRQGDNSPLHF
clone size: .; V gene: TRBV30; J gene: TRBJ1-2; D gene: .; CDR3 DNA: TGTGCCTGGGGGAGGAATGGCTACACCTTC; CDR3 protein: CAWGRNGYTF
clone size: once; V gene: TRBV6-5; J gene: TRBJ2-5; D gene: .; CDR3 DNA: TGTGCCAGCAGTCCGGGGAGGCAGACCCAGTACTTC; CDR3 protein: CASSPGRQTQYF
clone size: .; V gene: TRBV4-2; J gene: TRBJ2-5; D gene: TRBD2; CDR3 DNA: TGTGCCAGCAGCCAGGGTAGCGGGGGGGAAGAGACCCAGTACTTC; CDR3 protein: CASSQGSGGEETQYF
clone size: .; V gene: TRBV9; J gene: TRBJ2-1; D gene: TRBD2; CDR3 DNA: TGTGCCAGCAGCTCCCGAGCGGGGGGGCTTTCCTACAATGAGCAGTTCTTC; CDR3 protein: CASSSRAGGLSYNEQFF
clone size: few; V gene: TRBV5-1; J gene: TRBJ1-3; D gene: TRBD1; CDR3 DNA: TGCGCCAGCAGCTTGGCCGACAGGGGGAACACCATATATTTT; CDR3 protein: CASSLADRGNTIYF
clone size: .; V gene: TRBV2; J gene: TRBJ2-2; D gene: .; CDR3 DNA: TGTGCCAGCAGTGAAGGGAACAGGGTCGGGACCGGGGAGCTGTTTTTT; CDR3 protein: CASSEGNRVGTGELFF
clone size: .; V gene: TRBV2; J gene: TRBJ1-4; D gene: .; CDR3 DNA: TGTGCCAGCAGCCCAAGGTGGACAGCCTCGACGTTTTTT; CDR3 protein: CASSPRWTASTFF
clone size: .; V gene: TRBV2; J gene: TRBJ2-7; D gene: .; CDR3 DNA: TGTGCCAGCAGTGAAGGCGGGATCTCCTACGAGCAGTACTTC; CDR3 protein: CASSEGGISYEQYF
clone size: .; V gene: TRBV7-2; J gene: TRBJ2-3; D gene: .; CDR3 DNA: TGTGCCAGCAGCCCATCCCCCCGAGGTACGCAGTATTTT; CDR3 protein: CASSPSPRGTQYF
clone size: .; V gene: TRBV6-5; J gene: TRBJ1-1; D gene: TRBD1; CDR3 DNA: TGTGCCAGCAGCGGACAGGGGCCTGAAGCTTTCTTT; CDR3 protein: CASSGQGPEAFF
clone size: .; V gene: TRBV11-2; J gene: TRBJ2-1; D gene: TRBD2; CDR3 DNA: TGTGCCAGCAGCGGGACTAGCGGGGGGCTCTCCTACAATGAGCAGTTCTTC; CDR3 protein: CASSGTSGGLSYNEQFF
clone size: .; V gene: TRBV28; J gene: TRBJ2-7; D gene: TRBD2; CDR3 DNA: TGTGCCAGCAGTTTATCTAGCGGGGGTCGCCCGTCCTACGAGCAGTACTTC; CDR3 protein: CASSLSSGGRPSYEQYF
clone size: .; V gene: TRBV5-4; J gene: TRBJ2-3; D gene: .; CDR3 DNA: TGTGCCAGCAGCTTGGGTGCGGGGGCCGGTGTGGATACGCAGTATTTT; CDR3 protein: CASSLGAGAGVDTQYF
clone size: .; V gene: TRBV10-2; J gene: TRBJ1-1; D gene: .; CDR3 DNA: TGCGCCAGCACACAGGGAGAGGGTTTAGGAGCTTTCTTT; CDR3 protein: CASTQGEGLGAFF
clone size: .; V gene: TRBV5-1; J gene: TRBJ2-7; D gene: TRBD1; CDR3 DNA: TGCGCCAGCACGGGACAGGGCGGGTACGAGCAGTACTTC; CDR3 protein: CASTGQGGYEQYF
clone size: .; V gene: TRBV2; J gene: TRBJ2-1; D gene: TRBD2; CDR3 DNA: TGTGCCAGCAGTCCCAAACCTAGCGGGGGGTTCAATGAGCAGTTCTTC; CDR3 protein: CASSPKPSGGFNEQFF
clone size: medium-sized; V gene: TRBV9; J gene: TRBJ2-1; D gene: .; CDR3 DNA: TGTGCCAGCAGTGCAGCAGGGCATGAGCAGTTCTTC; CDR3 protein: CASSAAGHEQFF